Here is one TCR beta chain with its context. Its antigen is unidentified. The identical CDR3 is also encoded by other nucleotide sequences in the sample. V gave up 1 base and J gave up 2 bases; unmatched junction bases: 0. This CDR3 spans 15 amino acids. From germline, CDR1 is MGHRA and CDR2 YSYEKL. This sample is drawn from a study of cytomegalovirus exposure and HLA in healthy donors. Study-wide findings and caveats: An analysis done earlier found most TCR beta V segments productive about 87% or about 30% of the time. Later analysis demonstrated an association between a missense DCLRE1C variant and TCR beta V- and J-gene trimming. The authors reported that TCR beta sequences could predict HLA-A and HLA-B alleles. These predictions were accurate for most subjects in the first cohort. As a later analysis revealed, most CMV-associated TCR beta chains appeared HLA-restricted.

The PCR ran on 60 Vbeta and 13 Jbeta primers. Method: immunoSEQ multiplex PCR; TCRdb's copy keeps in-frame clones and lacks some. This sample carries about 140,000 clones, roughly 86% of them seen once, and the ten largest clones take roughly 3.2%. The chain couples TRBV4-1 to TRBJ2-7; 12 nucleotides line up with TRBD2. The TCR comes from a man between 18 and 29 years old in good health and CMV-seropositive. Material for sequencing was PBMCs. The CDR3 region is CASSQGTSGTYEQYF. The CDR3 bases are TGCGCCAGCAGCCAAGGGACTAGCGGGACCTACGAGCAGTACTTC.